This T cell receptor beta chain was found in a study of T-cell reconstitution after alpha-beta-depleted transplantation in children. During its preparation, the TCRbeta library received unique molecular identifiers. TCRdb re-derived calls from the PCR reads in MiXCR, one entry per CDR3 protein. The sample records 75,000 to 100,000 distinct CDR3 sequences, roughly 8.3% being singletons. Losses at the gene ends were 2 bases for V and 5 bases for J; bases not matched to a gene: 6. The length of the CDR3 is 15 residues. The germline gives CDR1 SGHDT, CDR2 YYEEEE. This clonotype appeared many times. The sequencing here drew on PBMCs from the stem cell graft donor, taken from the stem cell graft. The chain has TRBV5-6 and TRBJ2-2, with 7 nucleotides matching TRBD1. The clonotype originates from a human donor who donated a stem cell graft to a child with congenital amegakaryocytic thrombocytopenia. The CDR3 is CASSFGLRGTGELFF. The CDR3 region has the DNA TGTGCCAGCAGCTTCGGACTCAGGGGGACCGGGGAGCTGTTTTTT.